A selection of T cell receptor beta chains follows, all from one sample in a study of cytomegalovirus exposure and HLA in healthy donors. Data came from immunoSEQ multiplex PCR; TCRdb stores just in-frame clones and leaves some out. The sample lists 110,000 to 150,000 clones, roughly 77% occurring once. The specimen was PBMCs. These receptors originate from a male donor in good health and CMV-seronegative. The conserved cysteine and the conserved F or W are not part of the CDR3 here. The order of the fields is V gene, J gene, CDR3 protein.

v_gene: TRBV7-2
j_gene: TRBJ2-7
CDR3aa: ASSFHRGTYEQY

v_gene: TRBV5-1
j_gene: TRBJ2-7
CDR3aa: ASSLVGAPYEQY

v_gene: TRBV6-6
j_gene: TRBJ1-5
CDR3aa: ASKIQGAGSQPQH

v_gene: TRBV27
j_gene: TRBJ1-2
CDR3aa: ASSPEQGPRLKHGYT

v_gene: TRBV7-7
j_gene: TRBJ2-1
CDR3aa: ASSPRLAGDNEQF

v_gene: TRBV19
j_gene: TRBJ2-2
CDR3aa: ASSIRITGTGAYTGELF

v_gene: TRBV7-2
j_gene: TRBJ2-7
CDR3aa: ASSQWAGEEQY

v_gene: TRBV6-4
j_gene: TRBJ1-2
CDR3aa: ASSLTGEGRYGYT

v_gene: TRBV10-1
j_gene: TRBJ2-1
CDR3aa: ASSTSRDSPRDEQF

v_gene: TRBV4-3
j_gene: TRBJ2-1
CDR3aa: ASSQGFSGGYNEQF

v_gene: TRBV2
j_gene: TRBJ2-1
CDR3aa: ASIGQGDEQF

v_gene: TRBV27
j_gene: TRBJ2-2
CDR3aa: ASSPRMRETGELF

v_gene: TRBV7-2
j_gene: TRBJ1-6
CDR3aa: ASSLGQARSPLH

v_gene: TRBV9
j_gene: TRBJ2-2
CDR3aa: ASSAGQGNTGELF

v_gene: TRBV6-5
j_gene: TRBJ1-2
CDR3aa: ASGPGTGGRGYT

v_gene: TRBV18
j_gene: TRBJ2-3
CDR3aa: ASSPLIADTQY

v_gene: TRBV27
j_gene: TRBJ2-3
CDR3aa: ASRRASGRGADTQY

v_gene: TRBV29-1
j_gene: TRBJ2-7
CDR3aa: SVETPGQAYEQY

v_gene: TRBV7-2
j_gene: TRBJ1-6
CDR3aa: ASSLASGRSYNSPLH

v_gene: TRBV6-5
j_gene: TRBJ2-7
CDR3aa: ASTNTQGSYEQY

v_gene: TRBV28
j_gene: TRBJ2-7
CDR3aa: ASSLERGVSYEQY

v_gene: TRBV9
j_gene: TRBJ2-2
CDR3aa: ASSGGDRVTGELF

v_gene: TRBV29-1
j_gene: TRBJ2-1
CDR3aa: SVLAASYNEQF

v_gene: TRBV6-6
j_gene: TRBJ1-1
CDR3aa: ASSRTGVPEAF

v_gene: TRBV5-1
j_gene: TRBJ2-7
CDR3aa: ASSGDSSYEQY

v_gene: TRBV6-6
j_gene: TRBJ2-7
CDR3aa: ASSYSSGSYEQY

v_gene: TRBV28
j_gene: TRBJ2-1
CDR3aa: ATELPGLAARNNEQF

v_gene: TRBV4-3
j_gene: TRBJ1-1
CDR3aa: ASSQDEGDGWMNTEAF

v_gene: TRBV5-1
j_gene: TRBJ2-3
CDR3aa: ASSYLLGGSRSDTQY

v_gene: TRBV20-1
j_gene: TRBJ1-1
CDR3aa: SARANTEAF

v_gene: TRBV19
j_gene: TRBJ1-5
CDR3aa: ASRGQGGNQPQH

v_gene: TRBV2
j_gene: TRBJ2-7
CDR3aa: AIVRDTSYEQY

v_gene: TRBV4-1
j_gene: TRBJ2-5
CDR3aa: ASSQGALEGVTQY

v_gene: TRBV9
j_gene: TRBJ2-3
CDR3aa: ASSLGLELTDTQY

v_gene: TRBV5-1
j_gene: TRBJ2-7
CDR3aa: ASSLPGTGTLEQY

v_gene: TRBV7-9
j_gene: TRBJ2-7
CDR3aa: ASSLAGGRFSHEQY

v_gene: TRBV5-1
j_gene: TRBJ2-7
CDR3aa: ASNQGQGAREQY

v_gene: TRBV10-3
j_gene: TRBJ1-1
CDR3aa: AISGRAGGDTEAF

v_gene: TRBV2
j_gene: TRBJ1-5
CDR3aa: ASKPTAYSNQPQH

v_gene: TRBV7-9
j_gene: TRBJ1-1
CDR3aa: ASSLKENRDTEAF

v_gene: TRBV6-4
j_gene: TRBJ2-1
CDR3aa: ASSSLGDNEQF

v_gene: TRBV10-3
j_gene: TRBJ2-3
CDR3aa: AIRVEGPTDTQY

v_gene: TRBV28
j_gene: TRBJ2-7
CDR3aa: ASSPTNTGTGLREQY

v_gene: TRBV6-1
j_gene: .
CDR3aa: ASSELGTGGLEQY

v_gene: TRBV2
j_gene: TRBJ1-5
CDR3aa: ASSIQGYSNQPQH

v_gene: TRBV5-6
j_gene: TRBJ2-2
CDR3aa: ASSSYPGLAVGELF

v_gene: TRBV27
j_gene: TRBJ2-1
CDR3aa: ASSLSRTSGSPVGGEQF

v_gene: TRBV11-2
j_gene: TRBJ2-1
CDR3aa: ASSVAGTGVWNEQF

v_gene: TRBV30
j_gene: TRBJ2-7
CDR3aa: AWSGGTSHYEQY

v_gene: TRBV11-2
j_gene: TRBJ2-7
CDR3aa: ASSLVPSEQY

v_gene: TRBV11-1
j_gene: TRBJ1-2
CDR3aa: ASRQDRVMWGYT